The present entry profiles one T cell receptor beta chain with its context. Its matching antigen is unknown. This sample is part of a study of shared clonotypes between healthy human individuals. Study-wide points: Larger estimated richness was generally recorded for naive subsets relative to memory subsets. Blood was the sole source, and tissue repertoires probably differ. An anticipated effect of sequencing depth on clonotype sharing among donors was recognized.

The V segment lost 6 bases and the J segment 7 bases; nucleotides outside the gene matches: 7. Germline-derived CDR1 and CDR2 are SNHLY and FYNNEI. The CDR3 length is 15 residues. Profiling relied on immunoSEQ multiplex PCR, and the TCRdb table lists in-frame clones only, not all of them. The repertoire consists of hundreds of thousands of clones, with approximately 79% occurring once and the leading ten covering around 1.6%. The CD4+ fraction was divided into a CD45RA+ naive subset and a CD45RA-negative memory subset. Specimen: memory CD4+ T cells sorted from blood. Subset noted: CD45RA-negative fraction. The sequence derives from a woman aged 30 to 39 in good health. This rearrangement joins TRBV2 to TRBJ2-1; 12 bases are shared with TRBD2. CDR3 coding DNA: TGTGCCAGCAGAAAGACTAGCGGGAGCGGGAATGAGCAGTTCTTC. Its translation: CASRKTSGSGNEQFF.